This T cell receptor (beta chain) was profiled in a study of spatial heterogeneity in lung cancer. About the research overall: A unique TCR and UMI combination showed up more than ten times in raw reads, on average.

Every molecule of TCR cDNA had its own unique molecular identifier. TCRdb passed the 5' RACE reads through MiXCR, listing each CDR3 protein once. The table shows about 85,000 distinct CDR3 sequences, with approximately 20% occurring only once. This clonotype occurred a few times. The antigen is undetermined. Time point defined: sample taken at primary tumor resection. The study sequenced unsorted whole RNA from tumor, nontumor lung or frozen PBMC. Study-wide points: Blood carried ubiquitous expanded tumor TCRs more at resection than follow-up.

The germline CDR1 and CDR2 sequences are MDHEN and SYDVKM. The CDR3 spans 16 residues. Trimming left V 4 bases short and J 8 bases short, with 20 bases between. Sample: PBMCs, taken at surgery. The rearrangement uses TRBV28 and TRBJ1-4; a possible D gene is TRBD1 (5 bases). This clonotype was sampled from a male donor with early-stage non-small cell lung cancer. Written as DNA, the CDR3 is TGTGCCAGCAGTTCTCTAGGGGCCGGTTCGAGGGAAAAACTGTTTTTT. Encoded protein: CASSSLGAGSREKLFF.